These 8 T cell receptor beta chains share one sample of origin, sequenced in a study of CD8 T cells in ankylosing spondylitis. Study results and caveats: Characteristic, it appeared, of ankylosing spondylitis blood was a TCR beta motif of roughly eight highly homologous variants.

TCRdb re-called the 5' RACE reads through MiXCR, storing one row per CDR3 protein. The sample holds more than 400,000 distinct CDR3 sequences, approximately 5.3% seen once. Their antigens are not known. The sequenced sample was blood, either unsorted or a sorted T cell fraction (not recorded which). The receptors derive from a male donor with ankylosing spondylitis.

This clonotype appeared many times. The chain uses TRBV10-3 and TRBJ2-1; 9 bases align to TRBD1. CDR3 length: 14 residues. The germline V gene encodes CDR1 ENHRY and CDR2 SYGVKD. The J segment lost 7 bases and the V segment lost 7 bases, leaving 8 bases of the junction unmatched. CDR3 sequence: CAITGTGIGNEQFF. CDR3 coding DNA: TGTGCCATCACCGGGACAGGGATTGGAAATGAGCAGTTCTTC.

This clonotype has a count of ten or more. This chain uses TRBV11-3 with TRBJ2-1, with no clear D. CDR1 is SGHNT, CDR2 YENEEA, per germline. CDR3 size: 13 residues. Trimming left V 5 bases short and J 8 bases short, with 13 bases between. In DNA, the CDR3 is TGTGCCAGCAGCCCACCCTCTGGGCATGAGCAGTTCTTC. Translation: CASSPPSGHEQFF.

CDR3 nucleotide sequence: TGTGCCAGCAGTTTACCCGACAGGGCAAATGAGCAGTTCTTC. Translating it yields CASSLPDRANEQFF. The rearrangement uses TRBV27 and TRBJ2-1; 7 bases fit TRBD1. The V and J ends lost 2 bases and 7 bases, in that order; junction bases with no gene match: 5. The germline V gene has CDR1 MNHEY and CDR2 SMNVEV (reference sequence). The CDR3 has 14 residues.

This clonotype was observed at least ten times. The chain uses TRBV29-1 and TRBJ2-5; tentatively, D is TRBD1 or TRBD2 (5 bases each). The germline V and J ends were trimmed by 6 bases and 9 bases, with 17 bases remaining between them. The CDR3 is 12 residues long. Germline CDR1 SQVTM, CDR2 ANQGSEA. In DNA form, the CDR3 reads TGCAGCGTCTTAGGGACGCTGCTGGCCCAGTACTTC. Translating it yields CSVLGTLLAQYF.

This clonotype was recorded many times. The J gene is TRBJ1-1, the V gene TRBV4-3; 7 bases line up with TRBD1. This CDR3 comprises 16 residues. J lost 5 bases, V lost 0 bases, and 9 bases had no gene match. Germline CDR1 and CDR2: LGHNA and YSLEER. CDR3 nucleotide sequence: TGCGCCAGCAGCCAAGATGAAGGGGGCCATCGTACTGAAGCTTTCTTT. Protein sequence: CASSQDEGGHRTEAFF.

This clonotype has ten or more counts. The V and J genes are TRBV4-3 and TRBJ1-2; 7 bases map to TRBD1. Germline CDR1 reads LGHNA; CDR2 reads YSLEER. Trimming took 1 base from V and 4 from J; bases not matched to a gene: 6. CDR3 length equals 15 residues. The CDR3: CASSQAWTGPYGYTF. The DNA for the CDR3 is TGCGCCAGCAGCCAAGCGTGGACAGGACCCTATGGCTACACCTTC.

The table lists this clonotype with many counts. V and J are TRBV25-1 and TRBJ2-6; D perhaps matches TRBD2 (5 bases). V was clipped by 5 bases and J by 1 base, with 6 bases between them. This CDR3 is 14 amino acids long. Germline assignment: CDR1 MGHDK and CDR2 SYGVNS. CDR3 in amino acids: CASSRGSGANVLTF. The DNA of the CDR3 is TGTGCCAGCAGTCGGGGTTCTGGGGCCAACGTCCTGACTTTC. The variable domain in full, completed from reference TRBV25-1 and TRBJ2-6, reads EADIYQTPRYLVIGTGKKITLECSQTMGHDKMYWYQQDPGMELHLIHYSYGVNSTEKGDLSSESTVSRIRTEHFPLTLESARPSHTSQYLCASSRGSGANVLTFGAGSRLTVL.

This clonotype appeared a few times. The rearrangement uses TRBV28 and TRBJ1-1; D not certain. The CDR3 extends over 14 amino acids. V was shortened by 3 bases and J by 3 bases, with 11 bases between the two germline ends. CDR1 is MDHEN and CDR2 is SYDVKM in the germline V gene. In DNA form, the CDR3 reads TGTGCCAGCAGTTTTTGGTTGAAGGACACTGAAGCTTTCTTT. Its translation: CASSFWLKDTEAFF.